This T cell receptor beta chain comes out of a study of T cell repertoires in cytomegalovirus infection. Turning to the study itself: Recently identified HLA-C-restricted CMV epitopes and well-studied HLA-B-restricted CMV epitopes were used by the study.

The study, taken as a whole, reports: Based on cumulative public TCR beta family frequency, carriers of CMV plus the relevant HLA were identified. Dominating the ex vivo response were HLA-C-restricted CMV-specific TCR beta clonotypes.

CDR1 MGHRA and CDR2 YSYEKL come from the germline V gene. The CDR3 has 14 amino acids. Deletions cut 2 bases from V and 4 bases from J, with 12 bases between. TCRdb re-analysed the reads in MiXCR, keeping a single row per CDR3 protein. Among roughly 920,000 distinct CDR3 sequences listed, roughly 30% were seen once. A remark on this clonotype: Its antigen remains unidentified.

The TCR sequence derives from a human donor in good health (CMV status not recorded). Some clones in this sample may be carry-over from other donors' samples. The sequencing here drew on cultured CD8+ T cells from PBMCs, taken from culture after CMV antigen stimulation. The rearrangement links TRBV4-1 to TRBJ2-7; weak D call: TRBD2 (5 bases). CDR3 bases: TGCGCCAGCAGCCAATTGGGGAGTGTGTACGAGCAGTACTTC. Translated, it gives CASSQLGSVYEQYF.